The next 10 T cell receptor beta chains were all read from a single sample in a study of regulatory T cells in long-lasting Graves disease. Building the TCR beta libraries relied on iRepertoire HTBI primers, and CDR3 regions underwent Arm-PCR. MiXCR was run by TCRdb on the multiplex PCR reads, yielding one entry per CDR3 protein. In the table there are 400,000 to 500,000 distinct CDR3 sequences, roughly 21% of which are singletons. Time point indicated: persistent/refractory GD, antithyroid drugs over 5 years with positive TRAb. The authors made the TCR library using RNA they extracted from PBMCs. Material: peripheral blood mononuclear cells (PBMCs), obtained when the disease was refractory, from a patient treated with antithyroid drugs. Receptors originate from a female donor with Graves disease.

The chain uses TRBV7-3 and TRBJ2-7; D gene uncertain. Germline values: CDR1 SGHTA, CDR2 FQGTGA. The V and J ends lost 0 bases and 0 bases respectively, with 9 bases between them. The CDR3 has 15 amino acids. CDR3 sequence (DNA): TGTGCCAGCAGCTTAACGTCCGTGAGCTCCTACGAGCAGTACTTC. The encoded protein is CASSLTSVSSYEQYF.

This clonotype has a count of ten or more. CDR3 in amino acids: CASSLGGSGEKLFF. In nucleotides, the CDR3 is TGTGCCAGCAGTTTAGGGGGGTCGGGAGAAAAACTGTTTTTT. This chain uses TRBV12-3 or TRBV12-4 with TRBJ1-4; perhaps TRBD1 as D (5 bases). V lost 1 base and J 8 bases, leaving 11 bases between the germline ends. The CDR3 loop spans 14 amino acids.

This clonotype has a handful of counts. The chain has TRBV29-1 and TRBJ1-1, with D uncertain. Germline lookup yields CDR1 SQVTM and CDR2 ANQGSEA. This CDR3 is 11 amino acids long. Between the trimmed V and J ends, which lost 4 bases and 13 bases, there was a span of 16 bases. DNA for the CDR3: TGCAGCGTTGCAGGAACGGCCTGGGTTTTCTTT. It yields the protein CSVAGTAWVFF.

The chain uses TRBV20-1 and TRBJ2-1; D call uncertain. V lost 3 bases, J lost 0 bases, and 9 bases lay in between. The CDR3 length is 14 residues. Germline V gene data show CDR1 as DFQATT and CDR2 as SNEGSKA (reference sequence). In nucleotides, the CDR3 is TGCAGTGCTAGTTTGCCTAGCTCCTACAATGAGCAGTTCTTC. It codes for CSASLPSSYNEQFF.

The chain couples TRBV7-9 to TRBJ1-2; D gene ambiguous. Trimming took off 7 bases at V and 4 bases at J, with 10 bases between the two ends. CDR3 length: 12 amino acids. CDR1 is SEHNR and CDR2 is FQNEAQ in the germline V gene (reference sequence). CDR3 amino acids: CASTSSGYGYTF. The CDR3 DNA follows: TGTGCCAGCACCAGCTCCGGCTATGGCTACACCTTC. The whole variable domain, filled in from reference TRBV7-9 and TRBJ1-2, reads DTGVSQNPRHKITKRGQNVTFRCDPISEHNRLYWYRQTLGQGPEFLTYFQNEAQLEKSRLLSDRFSAERPKGSFSTLEIQRTEQGDSAMYLCASTSSGYGYTFGSGTRLTVV.

Concerning this clonotype itself: A read error may account for a junction end that differs from germline. The CDR3 loop reads CASSQGYETVGAYEQYF. The DNA of the CDR3 is TGCGCCAGCAGCCAAGGGTACGAGACAGTCGGCGCCTACGAGCAGTACTTC. This chain joins TRBV11-2 and TRBJ2-7, with TRBD1 as a possible D gene (5 bases). CDR3 size: 17 residues. Germline-derived CDR1 and CDR2 are SGHAT and FQNNGV. The whole variable domain, remainder taken from reference TRBV11-2 and TRBJ2-7, is EAGVAQSPRYKIIEKRQSVAFWCNPISGHATLYWYQQILGQGPKLLIQFQNNGVVDDSQLPKDRFSAERLKGVDSTLKIQPAKLEDSAVYLCASSQGYETVGAYEQYFGPGTRLTVT.

This chain joins TRBV6-1 and TRBJ2-7; 9 bases map to TRBD2. V trimming: 6 bases; J trimming: 2 bases; junction bases outside the gene matches: 5. From germline, CDR1 is MNHNS and CDR2 SASEGT. The CDR3 runs to 14 residues. This CDR3 is CASSRAGGPYEQYF. As DNA, the CDR3 is TGTGCCAGCAGCCGAGCGGGAGGCCCCTACGAGCAGTACTTC.

The table lists this clonotype with a few counts. The chain links TRBV9 to TRBJ1-1, with D tentatively TRBD1 (5 bases). V lost 0 bases and J lost 6, with 18 bases in between. This CDR3 spans 16 amino acids. Germline CDR1 and CDR2: SGDLS and YYNGEE. The DNA of the CDR3 is TGTGCCAGCAGCGTAGAGGCAGGGCACCCTAAGGCTGAAGCTTTCTTT. It translates to CASSVEAGHPKAEAFF.

This clonotype appeared many times. The chain recombines TRBV2 with TRBJ1-2; D is ambiguous. The CDR3 is made up of 13 amino acids. The germline CDR1 and CDR2 sequences are SNHLY and FYNNEI. Trimming cost V 4 bases and J 2 bases, with 8 bases left between them. The CDR3 coding sequence is TGTGCCAGCAGTGTCCAGTCCAACTATGGCTACACCTTC. It translates to CASSVQSNYGYTF.

A few counts support this clonotype. The chain employs TRBV14 and TRBJ2-7, with 13 bases identical to TRBD2. Germline CDR1 reads SGHDN; CDR2 reads FVKESK. V lost 0 bases and J lost 6; bases outside the gene matches: 5. The length of the CDR3 is 16 residues. CDR3 sequence (DNA): TGTGCCAGCAGCCAAGATCAAACTAGCGGGAGGGGCGAGCAGTACTTC. It translates to CASSQDQTSGRGEQYF.